The sample holds many counts of the clone carrying this T cell receptor (beta chain). Its antigen is unidentified. Every TCR cDNA molecule carried a tag that served as a unique molecular identifier. TCRdb reanalysed the 5' RACE reads using MiXCR and keeps one entry per CDR3 protein. This table has about 5,000 distinct CDR3 sequences, 7.5% to 9% appearing once. Time point defined: sample taken at primary tumor resection. The approximately 79 donors had untreated early-stage non-small cell lung cancer. There are 13 residues in the CDR3. The germline V gene encodes CDR1 DFQATT and CDR2 SNEGSKA (reference sequence). Trimming took off 6 bases at V and 2 bases at J, with 13 bases between the two ends. This sample is part of a study of spatial heterogeneity in lung cancer. Across the whole study: Strongly correlated with TCR transcript counts in tumor regions was a T cell module score, which was a transcriptional module score calculated from matched bulk RNA-seq.

Study-level results: Mutation tallies in tumors tracked expanded intratumoral alpha and beta TCR counts.

This rearrangement joins TRBV20-1 to TRBJ1-2, with D possibly being TRBD1 (6 bases). The receptor was isolated from a female donor with early-stage non-small cell lung cancer. The sample in question was lung tumor tissue, obtained at surgery. The CDR3 sequence: CSAERTGNYGYTF. In DNA, the CDR3 is TGCAGTGCCGAAAGAACAGGGAACTATGGCTACACCTTC.